This TCR beta chain was sequenced in a study of blood T cell repertoires in COVID-19. CDR3 length: 16 amino acids. The ends lost 2 bases at V and 5 bases at J; junction bases unmatched: 4. CDR1 is MNHNS and CDR2 is SASEGT in the germline V gene. Original methodology: Nucleated cell number was recorded as an estimate derived from reference gene primer amplification. Only in-frame clones appear in the TCRdb table, and some are missing; sequencing was by immunoSEQ multiplex PCR. Clone size and V and J calls were adopted from that table, with D and trimming inferred from the DNA. Of about 83,000 clones listed, 86% are singletons.

Input material: peripheral blood. The TCR comes from a woman aged 80 or over in a cohort sampled during active or convalescent COVID-19. This chain joins TRBV6-1 and TRBJ2-2; 11 bases align to TRBD1. The CDR3 DNA is TGTGCCAGCAGTGAAATGGGACAGGGGGGTACCGGGGAGCTGTTTTTT. It is translated as CASSEMGQGGTGELFF.